Shown below are 4 T cell receptor beta chains from a single sample sequenced in a study of control samples from healthy donors and cancer patients. TCRdb keeps only in-frame clones here, not all; method: immunoSEQ multiplex PCR. The table includes about 140,000 clones, 75% to 95% detected once. The sequenced sample consisted of blood. Every receptor here comes from a man between 18 and 35 years old in good health.

The chain is built from TRBV4-1 and TRBJ1-5; a possible D gene is TRBD1 (6 bases). V was clipped by 3 bases and J by 4 bases, with 10 bases between them. The CDR3 is made up of 14 amino acids. Per germline, CDR1 MGHRA and CDR2 YSYEKL. The CDR3 region has the DNA TGCGCCAGCAGCCATCGGACAGCTAATCAGCCCCAGCATTTT. This encodes CASSHRTANQPQHF.

About this clone itself: This sample includes further DNA sequences coding for the same CDR3. This sequence joins TRBV12-3 or TRBV12-4 and TRBJ1-1; D not resolved. The CDR3 contains 12 residues. The ends were cut back, 1 base at V and 1 base at J, with 1 base in the middle. CDR3 in amino acids: CASSLGNTEAFF. The CDR3 bases are TGTGCCAGCAGTTTAGGGAACACTGAAGCTTTCTTT.

The V and J genes are TRBV10-3 and TRBJ1-2, with D maybe TRBD1 (6 bases). Trimming shortened V by 3 bases and J by 0 bases, and 14 bases separated the two germline ends. This CDR3 is 16 amino acids long. Germline lookup yields CDR1 ENHRY and CDR2 SYGVKD. The CDR3 reads CAISDWGAGANYGYTF. Here the CDR3 DNA reads TGTGCCATCAGTGATTGGGGGGCAGGGGCTAACTATGGCTACACCTTC.

The sample holds one count of this clone. This sequence joins TRBV10-2 and TRBJ2-7; TRBD2 matches at 14 bases. CDR1 and CDR2 from the germline V gene are WSHSY and SAAADI. This CDR3 region has 15 residues. CDR3 bases: TGCGCCAGCAGTGAGGGTGAACCGGGACTAGCGGGGGCTAGGGTC. Its protein is CASSEGEPGLAGARV.